These 13 T cell receptor beta chains were all obtained from the same sample, sequenced in a study of cytomegalovirus exposure and HLA in healthy donors. The PCR used 60 Vbeta and 13 Jbeta primers. Assay used: immunoSEQ multiplex PCR; TCRdb lists only in-frame clones, some missing. The repertoire holds 150,000 to 200,000 clones, with roughly 90% as singletons. The source material was PBMCs. Source of these receptors: a girl under three years old in good health and CMV-seronegative.

The V call is TRBV5-1, the J call TRBJ2-4, with D perhaps TRBD1 (5 bases). V was shortened by 5 bases and J by 4 bases, with 13 bases between the two germline ends. Germline CDR1 SGHRS, CDR2 YFSETQ. The CDR3 runs 14 residues. The CDR3 is CASSSDTTKNIQYF. The CDR3 DNA sequence: TGCGCCAGCAGTTCGGACACCACTAAAAACATTCAGTACTTC.

The V gene is TRBV15, the J gene TRBJ2-5, with 9 bases lining up with TRBD1. The V gene's germline CDR1 is LNHNV and CDR2 YYDKDF (reference sequence). Trimming removed 0 bases from V and 4 bases from J; junction bases left unmatched: 3. The CDR3 sequence is 15 residues long. This CDR3 reads CATSRDVTGGETQYF. CDR3 in DNA: TGTGCCACCAGCAGAGACGTGACAGGGGGAGAGACCCAGTACTTC.

This rearrangement joins TRBV30 to TRBJ2-5; possibly TRBD2 for D (7 bases). From germline, CDR1 is GTSNPN and CDR2 SVGIG (reference sequence). Trimming shortened V by 1 base and J by 4 bases, and 10 bases separated the two germline ends. The CDR3 runs 13 residues. As DNA, the CDR3 is TGTGCCTGGAGTGGAGGGGGGGCAGAGACCCAGTACTTC. Residues: CAWSGGGAETQYF. Together with reference TRBV30 and TRBJ2-5, the CDR3 gives the full variable domain: SQTIHQWPATLVQPVGSPLSLECTVEGTSNPNLYWYRQAAGRGLQLLFYSVGIGQISSEVPQNLSASRPQDRQFILSSKKLLLSDSGFYLCAWSGGGAETQYFGPGTRLLVL.

The V call is TRBV4-1, the J call TRBJ2-2; perhaps TRBD1 as D (6 bases). The germline V gene encodes CDR1 MGHRA and CDR2 YSYEKL. There are 15 residues in the CDR3. V was cut by 1 base and J by 1 base, with 7 bases left in between. CDR3 in amino acids: CASSQVTGNTGELFF. The CDR3 DNA is TGCGCCAGCAGCCAAGTGACAGGGAACACCGGGGAGCTGTTTTTT.

The chain uses TRBV4-1 and TRBJ2-5; tentative D call: TRBD1 (6 bases). The germline CDR1 and CDR2 sequences are MGHRA and YSYEKL. The V gene lost 1 base and the J gene lost 5 bases, with 14 bases spanning the gap. The CDR3 has 15 residues. In DNA, the CDR3 is TGCGCCAGCAGCCAAGTAGGGTTGGGGGCGGAGACCCAGTACTTC. It is translated as CASSQVGLGAETQYF.

V usage is TRBV19 and J usage is TRBJ2-7; weak D call: TRBD1 (6 bases). Germline V gene data show CDR1 as LNHDA and CDR2 as SQIVND (reference sequence). This CDR3 region has 15 residues. Trimming shortened V by 4 bases and J by 1 base, and 14 bases separated the two germline ends. CDR3 region: CASSTYVQGSYEQYF. The CDR3 DNA follows: TGTGCCAGTAGTACGTACGTACAGGGATCCTACGAGCAGTACTTC.

The chain is built from TRBV25-1 and TRBJ2-1; 8 nucleotides align to TRBD1. The CDR3 runs 16 residues. V lost 3 bases, J lost 2 bases, and 6 bases stayed unmatched. CDR1 and CDR2 from the germline V gene are MGHDK and SYGVNS. CDR3 in DNA: TGTGCCAGCAGTGAGGACAGGGTCCGCACCTACAATGAGCAGTTCTTC. Encoded protein: CASSEDRVRTYNEQFF.

The chain couples TRBV6-5 to TRBJ1-5; TRBD1 aligns across 7 bases. There are 15 residues in the CDR3. CDR1 and CDR2 (germline): MNHEY, SVGAGI. The V gene end was trimmed by 0 bases and the J gene end by 7 bases; junction bases not matched to a gene: 6. The CDR3 loop reads CASSYSTGVDQPQHF. CDR3 coding DNA: TGTGCCAGCAGTTACTCCACAGGGGTAGACCAGCCCCAGCATTTT.

The chain joins TRBV9 to TRBJ2-7; D might be TRBD1 (5 bases). V gave up 5 bases and J gave up 7 bases, with 16 bases separating them. From germline, CDR1 is SGDLS and CDR2 YYNGEE. The CDR3 totals 13 residues. The CDR3 spells CASRGDSGPEQYF. CDR3 in DNA: TGTGCCAGCAGGGGCGACTCAGGGCCAGAGCAGTACTTC.

This clone was recorded once. The J gene is TRBJ2-3, the V gene TRBV7-4, with TRBD2 identical over 7 bases. Germline trimming cut 4 bases from V and 6 bases from J; bases unmatched to any gene: 10. Germline-derived CDR1 and CDR2 are SGHVT and SQSDAQ. The CDR3 covers 15 residues. The CDR3 here is CASSSLAAGPDTQYF. CDR3 nucleotide sequence: TGTGCCAGCAGCTCTCTCGCAGCGGGGCCCGATACGCAGTATTTT.

This chain connects TRBV5-1 to TRBJ1-3; D not certain. This CDR3 has 16 amino acids. V was clipped by 4 bases and J by 1 base, with 15 bases between them. Germline V lookup: CDR1 SGHRS, CDR2 YFSETQ. The CDR3 loop reads CASSAEPTLSGNTIYF. The CDR3 bases are TGCGCCAGCAGCGCAGAACCAACCCTTTCTGGAAACACCATATATTTT.

This chain connects TRBV2 to TRBJ1-4; the match to TRBD1 covers 9 bases. This CDR3 contains 15 residues. The V and J ends lost 6 bases and 3 bases, in that order; junction bases with no gene match: 5. Germline V gives CDR1 SNHLY, CDR2 FYNNEI. CDR3: CASRGQGNANEKLFF. The DNA for the CDR3 is TGTGCCAGCAGGGGACAGGGAAATGCTAATGAAAAACTGTTTTTT.

The V gene is TRBV4-1, the J gene TRBJ1-3; 7 positions agree with TRBD1. This CDR3 has 16 residues. The germline CDR1 and CDR2 sequences are MGHRA and YSYEKL. The V segment lost 0 bases and the J segment 8 bases; nucleotides outside the gene matches: 10. CDR3 in amino acids: CASSQDQRQGWDTIYF. In nucleotides, the CDR3 is TGCGCCAGCAGCCAAGATCAGAGACAGGGATGGGACACCATATATTTT.